This TCR beta chain was recorded in a study of spatial heterogeneity in lung cancer. Every cDNA TCR molecule received its own unique molecular identifier. Via MiXCR, TCRdb re-called the 5' RACE reads, giving one row per CDR3 protein. The sample has more than 6,500 distinct CDR3 sequences, over 9.5% seen once. Study outcomes and limitations: Expanded alpha and beta TCR counts within tumors tracked tumor mutation counts.

Indicated time point: sample taken at primary tumor resection. The 72 donors had untreated early-stage non-small cell lung cancer. This clonotype occurred many times. Its antigen is undetermined. A library prepared for alpha chains yielded this beta chain as an off-target read; its size is of little meaning. The sequence derives from a male donor with early-stage non-small cell lung cancer. The sequencing here drew on lung tumor tissue, taken at surgery.

CDR3 bases: TGTGCCAGCAGCCCCCGGTCCCATGAAGCTTTCTTT. Translating it yields CASSPRSHEAFF. The chain couples TRBV11-2 to TRBJ1-1, with D uncertain. Per the germline V gene, CDR1 is SGHAT and CDR2 is FQNNGV. V gave up 5 bases and J gave up 7 bases, with 11 bases separating them. This CDR3 comprises 12 residues. The complete variable domain, with remaining parts taken from reference TRBV11-2 and TRBJ1-1, reads EAGVAQSPRYKIIEKRQSVAFWCNPISGHATLYWYQQILGQGPKLLIQFQNNGVVDDSQLPKDRFSAERLKGVDSTLKIQPAKLEDSAVYLCASSPRSHEAFFGQGTRLTVV.